This TCR beta chain was recovered during a study of shared clonotypes between healthy human individuals. Concerning this clone itself: Antigen specificity is unknown.

Naive CD4+ cells were CD45RA-selected; the remaining cells were memory. Original handling: Junction-only immunoSEQ sequences carried no quality scores, so filtering differed. The repertoire was sequenced with immunoSEQ multiplex PCR; TCRdb's copy has only in-frame clones and lacks some. V and J calls and clone size are copied from that table; D and trimming were computed from the DNA. Of 950,000 to 1,200,000 clones listed, 70% to 80% are singletons. The CDR3 extends over 15 amino acids. Trimming took off 5 bases at V and 7 bases at J, with 21 bases between the two ends. CDR1 is SGHNT, CDR2 YYREEE, per germline (reference sequence). Study-wide points: Relative to their counterparts shared across all four donors, non-shared clonotypes exhibited diminished generation probabilities. For sorted subsets, rarefaction showed incomplete sequencing despite large depth.

The receptor was isolated from a man between 18 and 35 years old in good health. Some clones in this sample may be carry-over from other donors' samples. V gene TRBV5-4 combines with J gene TRBJ2-5; D is perhaps TRBD1 or TRBD2 (5 bases each). The sequenced material came from memory CD4+ T cells from PBMCs. The subset was: CD45RA-negative fraction. In nucleotides, the CDR3 is TGTGCCAGCAGACCAGGGACGCCGGAACGGGGGACCCAGTACTTC. Its translation is CASRPGTPERGTQYF.